The sample holds many counts of the clone carrying this T cell receptor (beta chain). Antigen: not known. TCRdb re-called the 5' RACE reads with MiXCR, one entry per CDR3 protein. This repertoire shows 60,000 to 85,000 distinct CDR3 sequences, around 6.5% found once; its top ten account for about a third. This entry is derived from a study of T cells after yellow fever vaccination. Study summary: Each low-cell-number fraction was prepared by means of SMART-Seq v4 Ultra Low Input.

Study outcomes and limitations: In post-booster samples, most primary-vaccination clones reappeared (approximately 96% CD4, roughly 88% CD8).

Germline CDR1 reads MNHEY; CDR2 reads SMNVEV (reference sequence). This CDR3 has 13 residues. V gave up 5 bases and J gave up 2 bases, with 9 bases separating them. The specimen comprised CD8+ T cells sorted from PBMCs, sampled 5 days after the first yellow fever vaccination. The chain employs TRBV27 and TRBJ2-5, with D uncertain. This receptor was obtained from a man in his late teens or twenties who received the YFV17D yellow fever vaccine. CDR3 nucleotide sequence: TGTGCCAGCAGTCCCGAAAATCAAGAGACCCAGTACTTC. Protein sequence: CASSPENQETQYF.